The 10 T cell receptor beta chains in this list originate from one sample, sequenced in a study of cytotoxic CD8 clonotypes in ibrutinib-treated CLL. Sequencing used immunoSEQ multiplex PCR; TCRdb keeps in-frame clones, though not all of them. The data contain about 300,000 clones, approximately 67% of them seen just once; the ten biggest clones take up 5% to 6.5%. The input for sequencing was PBMCs, taken after 36 months of ibrutinib treatment. The receptors shown here come from a human donor with chronic lymphocytic leukemia.

The chain carries TRBV18 and TRBJ2-5; D is possibly TRBD2 (6 bases). The V end lost 1 base, the J end lost 3 bases, and 9 bases lay between the germline ends. The CDR3 is 14 residues long. The germline CDR1 and CDR2 sequences are KGHSH and LQKENI. In DNA form, the CDR3 reads TGTGCCAGCTCACCACTCCCGGGGGAAGAGACCCAGTACTTC. As protein: CASSPLPGEETQYF.

The V and J genes are TRBV7-9 and TRBJ1-2; no reliable D call. Germline assignment: CDR1 SEHNR and CDR2 FQNEAQ (reference sequence). V shed 6 bases and J shed 3 bases, with 11 bases lying between them. This CDR3 has 13 amino acids. CDR3 loop: CASRKDDYYGYTF. As DNA, the CDR3 is TGTGCCAGCAGAAAAGACGACTACTATGGCTACACCTTC.

The chain carries TRBV5-6 and TRBJ1-2; D uncertain. Trimming pared 0 bases from V and 4 bases from J, leaving 4 bases between. Germline-derived CDR1 and CDR2 are SGHDT and YYEEEE. The length of the CDR3 is 12 residues. Here the CDR3 DNA reads TGTGCCAGCAGCTTGGACAGCTATGGCTACACCTTC. This encodes CASSLDSYGYTF.

The rearrangement joins TRBV6-1 to TRBJ1-1, with 9 bases that match TRBD1. CDR1 MNHNS and CDR2 SASEGT come from the germline V gene. Trimming removed 8 bases from V and 1 base from J; junction bases left unmatched: 8. The CDR3 runs to 15 residues. The CDR3 nucleotides are TGTGCCAGCGGAACCGGGACAGGGTCGAACACTGAAGCTTTCTTT. Amino acids: CASGTGTGSNTEAFF.

The gene calls are TRBV15 and TRBJ2-5, with no clear D. The CDR3 loop spans 13 amino acids. The V and J ends lost 0 bases and 5 bases respectively, with 7 bases between them. Germline lookup yields CDR1 LNHNV and CDR2 YYDKDF (reference sequence). CDR3 nucleotides: TGTGCCACCAGCAGAGATCTCCGGGAGACCCAGTACTTC. Its translation is CATSRDLRETQYF.

This chain uses TRBV5-6 with TRBJ1-6; TRBD1 matches 9 bases. Germline V gene lookup returns CDR1 SGHDT and CDR2 YYEEEE. Losses at the gene ends were 3 bases for V and 8 bases for J; bases not matched to a gene: 6. The CDR3 sequence is 15 residues long. CDR3: CASSWGRDRDSPLHF. In nucleotides, the CDR3 is TGTGCCAGCAGCTGGGGGCGGGACAGGGATTCACCCCTCCACTTT. The whole variable domain, remainder taken from reference TRBV5-6 and TRBJ1-6, is DAGVTQSPTHLIKTRGQQVTLRCSPKSGHDTVSWYQQALGQGPQFIFQYYEEEERQRGNFPDRFSGHQFPNYSSELNVNALLLGDSALYLCASSWGRDRDSPLHFGNGTRLTVT.

V usage is TRBV7-9 and J usage is TRBJ2-2; possibly TRBD2 for D (6 bases). The CDR3 covers 15 residues. With 5 bases removed from V and 7 bases from J, the gap between germline ends came to 17 bases. In germline, CDR1 is SEHNR, CDR2 FQNEAQ (reference sequence). CDR3 in amino acids: CASSTWGLTNGELFF. The CDR3 bases are TGTGCCAGCAGCACCTGGGGACTTACCAACGGGGAGCTGTTTTTT.

V and J are TRBV12-5 and TRBJ2-7; 7 bases are a match to TRBD1. The germline CDR1 and CDR2 sequences are LGHNT and FRNRAP. Trimming at V came to 4 bases and at J to 1 base, leaving 7 bases not matched to a gene. This CDR3 spans 15 amino acids. This CDR3 is CASGWPEQGSYEQYF. The CDR3 DNA follows: TGTGCTAGTGGTTGGCCGGAACAGGGGTCCTACGAGCAGTACTTC.

The chain uses TRBV10-3 and TRBJ2-2; the match to TRBD2 covers 8 bases. The CDR3 sequence is 14 residues long. After removal of 6 bases from V and 6 bases from J, the junction contained 6 bases not matched to a gene. Germline V lookup: CDR1 ENHRY, CDR2 SYGVKD. CDR3 region: CAIREREQAGELFF. The CDR3 DNA follows: TGTGCCATCAGAGAGCGGGAGCAGGCCGGGGAGCTGTTTTTT.

This chain links TRBV4-1 with TRBJ2-7; the D gene could be TRBD1 or TRBD2 (5 bases each). The CDR3 contains 14 residues. Germline values: CDR1 MGHRA, CDR2 YSYEKL. Trimming stripped 4 bases from V and 0 bases from J, with 10 bases between. The CDR3 protein is CASSLGRTSYEQYF. CDR3 bases: TGCGCCAGCAGCCTGGGACGGACCTCCTACGAGCAGTACTTC.